Below, 10 T cell receptor beta chains from the same sample are listed, as sequenced in a study of T cells in Graves' hyperthyroidism and ophthalmopathy (dated 2019 in TCRdb). Library generation was performed with multiplex PCR. For sequencing, an Illumina HiSeq 2000 was employed. Amplification of TCR beta CDR3 regions was carried out from RNA transcripts. The first round of RT-PCR for the TCR CDR3 was performed with the HTBI primer set and the Qiagen OneStep RT-PCR kit. The public reads were run again by TCRdb, first through fastp at Q25 and then through MiXCR, and only productive beta chains were kept. Each entry is one CDR3 protein sequence, shown with its most common DNA and genes. Across this sample there are more than 500,000 distinct CDR3 sequences, with 12% to 15% seen only once. The top ten hold roughly 13% of the sample. Sequencing input: blood. These receptors all come from a woman aged 40 to 50 with Graves' hyperthyroidism.

In the case of this clonotype: This may stem from a read error, because a much larger clone lies one nucleotide away. The chain is built from TRBV5-4 and TRBJ2-3; the match to TRBD2 covers 7 bases. The trim removed 4 bases at V and 4 bases at J, leaving 9 bases unmatched. The CDR3 has 15 amino acids. The V gene's germline CDR1 is SGHNT and CDR2 YYREEE (reference sequence). The CDR3 DNA reads as TGTGCCAGCAGCCCTGGGGGGGGAGTGGCAGATACGCAGTATTTT. It encodes CASSPGGGVADTQYF.

Ten or more counts support this clonotype. The V and J genes are TRBV12-3 or TRBV12-4 and TRBJ2-4; 7 bases match TRBD1. The CDR3 has 19 residues. The V gene end was trimmed by 6 bases and the J gene end by 1 base; junction bases not matched to a gene: 18. The CDR3 loop reads CASRSPSTGEGAAKNIQYF. The CDR3 nucleotides are TGTGCCAGCAGAAGCCCGTCAACAGGGGAAGGTGCGGCCAAAAACATTCAGTACTTC.

The chain carries TRBV19 and TRBJ2-5; D perhaps matches TRBD1 (6 bases). Between the trimmed V and J ends, which lost 4 bases and 0 bases, there was a span of 15 bases. CDR1 LNHDA and CDR2 SQIVND come from the germline V gene (reference sequence). The CDR3 totals 16 residues. CDR3 sequence (DNA): TGTGCCAGTAGTAAAACAGGGACCCTGTACCAAGAGACCCAGTACTTC. It translates to CASSKTGTLYQETQYF.

This clonotype was observed many times. The chain couples TRBV2 to TRBJ2-3; D is possibly TRBD2 (6 bases). Trimming shortened V by 4 bases and J by 4 bases, and 18 bases separated the two germline ends. CDR1 is SNHLY, CDR2 FYNNEI, per germline. CDR3 length: 16 amino acids. CDR3 loop: CASSGPGAGRSDTQYF. The CDR3 nucleotides read TGTGCCAGCAGTGGCCCCGGGGCGGGACGCTCAGATACGCAGTATTTT.

This clonotype has a count of ten or more. J is TRBJ2-7 and V is TRBV6-1; D is perhaps TRBD1 (5 bases). The length of the CDR3 is 13 residues. V was shortened by 4 bases and J by 3 bases, with 10 bases between the two germline ends. CDR1 and CDR2 (germline): MNHNS, SASEGT. CDR3 in amino acids: CASSAGHNYEQYF. The CDR3 DNA reads as TGTGCCAGCAGTGCCGGACATAACTACGAGCAGTACTTC.

The table lists this clonotype with a few counts. The rearrangement uses TRBV6-1 and TRBJ1-2, with TRBD1 matching over 10 bases. The CDR3 extends over 15 amino acids. V trimming: 3 bases; J trimming: 5 bases; junction bases outside the gene matches: 6. From germline, CDR1 is MNHNS and CDR2 SASEGT. This CDR3 is CASSEDRGNSYGYTF. For the CDR3, the DNA is TGTGCCAGCAGTGAGGACAGGGGGAACTCTTATGGCTACACCTTC.

This clonotype was counted ten times or more. The chain recombines TRBV28 with TRBJ2-3; tentatively, D is TRBD1 (6 bases). This CDR3 is built from 15 residues. V lost 6 bases, J lost 6 bases, and 19 bases lay in between. Germline CDR1 is MDHEN and CDR2 is SYDVKM. The chain's CDR3 is CASRRLQGHGDTQYF. CDR3 in DNA: TGTGCCAGCAGGCGGCTGCAGGGACATGGGGATACGCAGTATTTT.

This clonotype showed up many times. V and J are TRBV28 and TRBJ2-5; D perhaps matches TRBD1 (6 bases). CDR1 is MDHEN, CDR2 SYDVKM, per germline. The CDR3 is 12 amino acids. The V end lost 6 bases, the J end lost 5 bases, and 10 bases lay between the germline ends. This CDR3 reads CASRQGMETQYF. CDR3 nucleotide sequence: TGTGCCAGCAGACAGGGTATGGAGACCCAGTACTTC. Based on the CDR3 plus reference TRBV28 and TRBJ2-5, the full variable domain is DVKVTQSSRYLVKRTGEKVFLECVQDMDHENMFWYRQDPGLGLRLIYFSYDVKMKEKGDIPEGYSVSREKKERFSLILESASTNQTSMYLCASRQGMETQYFGPGTRLLVL.

The genes are TRBV20-1 and TRBJ2-7; D call uncertain. There are 13 residues in the CDR3. Germline V gene lookup returns CDR1 DFQATT and CDR2 SNEGSKA (reference sequence). Trimming left V 6 bases short and J 2 bases short, with 14 bases between. The CDR3 DNA reads as TGCAGTGCCCCCCCGACGGATACCTACGAGCAGTACTTC. Translation: CSAPPTDTYEQYF.

This clonotype showed up many times. The CDR3: CASSPDSWTGELFF. CDR3 in DNA: TGTGCCAGCAGCCCGGACAGTTGGACCGGGGAGCTGTTTTTT. V is TRBV7-9 and J is TRBJ2-2, with a possible D match to TRBD1 (6 bases). V lost 5 bases, J lost 5 bases, and 12 bases lay in between. Germline values: CDR1 SEHNR, CDR2 FQNEAQ (reference sequence). This CDR3 region has 14 residues.